This T cell receptor beta chain was sequenced for a study of T cells in Graves' hyperthyroidism and ophthalmopathy. TCR beta CDR3 regions were amplified from RNA transcripts. The HTBI primer set drove a first-round RT-PCR of the TCR CDR3. TCRdb fed the multiplex PCR reads into MiXCR, producing one record per CDR3 protein. The top ten hold roughly 15% of the sample, which has roughly 700,000 distinct CDR3 sequences, about 18% seen once. This clonotype showed up just a few times. Germline V CDR1 and CDR2: MNHEY, SMNVEV (reference sequence). V gave up 4 bases and J gave up 3 bases; unmatched junction bases: 8. The CDR3 sequence is 15 residues long.

Sequencing was done on a sample of blood. This receptor was taken from a man between 50 and 59 years old with Graves' hyperthyroidism. This chain joins TRBV27 and TRBJ2-7, with TRBD2 identical over 8 bases. CDR3 loop: CASSWTASGLYEQYF. The CDR3 nucleotides read TGTGCCAGCAGTTGGACGGCTAGCGGGCTCTACGAGCAGTACTTC.